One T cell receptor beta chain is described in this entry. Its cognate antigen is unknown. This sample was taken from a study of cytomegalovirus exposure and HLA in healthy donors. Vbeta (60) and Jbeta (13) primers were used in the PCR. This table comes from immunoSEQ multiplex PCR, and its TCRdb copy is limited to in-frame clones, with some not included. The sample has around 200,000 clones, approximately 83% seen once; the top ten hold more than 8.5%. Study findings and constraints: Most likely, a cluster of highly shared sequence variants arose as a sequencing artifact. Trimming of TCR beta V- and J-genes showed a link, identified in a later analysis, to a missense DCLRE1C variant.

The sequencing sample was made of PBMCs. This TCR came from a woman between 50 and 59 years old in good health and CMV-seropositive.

CDR3 protein: CASSLANRGRGSFTF. The DNA for the CDR3 is TGTGCCAGCAGTTTGGCTAACAGGGGGCGCGGTAGTTTCACCTTC. The V gene is TRBV27, the J gene TRBJ1-2; 9 bases are a match to TRBD1. This CDR3 has 15 residues. With V trimmed by 3 bases and J by 13 bases, 15 bases remained unmatched. CDR1 and CDR2 (germline): MNHEY, SMNVEV (reference sequence).